Here is one TCR beta chain with its context. Its antigen is still unknown. This sample stems from a study of T cell clonotyping in hematopoietic cell transplantation. Time point defined: recipient sample about 28 days before transplant, after cytoreduction. Recipient blood drawn about 28 days pretransplant and days 30, 100, 180 after. The CDR3 is made up of 16 amino acids. J gave up 2 bases and V 3 bases, and 5 bases lay outside the gene matches. Germline-derived CDR1 and CDR2 are SGHNT and YYREEE (reference sequence). Generated by immunoSEQ multiplex PCR, the TCRdb table keeps only in-frame clones and is missing some. The table has approximately 39,000 clones, 85% to 95% seen once. Study outcomes and limitations: Recipient TCR diversity dropped after transplant; expanded clonotypes rose from day 30 to 180.

The V and J genes are TRBV5-4 and TRBJ1-4, with TRBD1 identical over 9 bases. Sequenced here: peripheral blood mononuclear cells, sampled before stem cell transplant. This clonotype was sampled from a man between 35 and 55 years old with chronic myeloid leukemia. Some clones in this sample may be carry-over from other donors' samples. The CDR3 coding sequence is TGTGCCAGCAGCTCCGGACAGGGGACCACTAATGAAAAACTGTTTTTT. Protein product: CASSSGQGTTNEKLFF.